The 23 T cell receptor beta chains reported below all come from one sample, sequenced in a study of naive and memory T cell subsets. Two oligonucleotides, mixed equimolar, formed the beta constant-region primer covering TRBC1 and TRBC2. TCRdb re-called the UMI-ligation and nested PCR reads with MiXCR, one entry per CDR3 protein. The repertoire holds 81,000 or so distinct CDR3 sequences, over 7% seen once, with 1.6% in the top ten. The sequencing input was central memory CD4+ T cells from blood. The receptors here all came from a human donor in good health.

In its sample, this clonotype is medium-sized. This chain connects TRBV7-9 to TRBJ1-6, with D hard to call. The V gene's germline CDR1 is SEHNR and CDR2 FQNEAQ (reference sequence). This CDR3 contains 15 residues. V was trimmed by 5 bases and J by 5 bases, leaving 13 bases between them. The CDR3 sequence: CASSPTTPHNSPLHF. In DNA form, the CDR3 reads TGTGCCAGCAGCCCCACGACACCTCATAATTCACCCCTCCACTTT.

There are many counts of this clonotype. The V and J genes are TRBV28 and TRBJ2-7; 10 nucleotides agree with TRBD2. Germline CDR1 reads MDHEN; CDR2 reads SYDVKM. V trimming: 6 bases; J trimming: 7 bases; junction bases outside the gene matches: 3. The CDR3 runs 12 residues. The CDR3 protein is CASRLAGREQYF. In DNA form, the CDR3 reads TGTGCCAGCAGACTAGCGGGGCGAGAGCAGTACTTC.

This sequence joins TRBV29-1 and TRBJ2-4; 12 positions agree with TRBD2. Trimming took 7 bases from V and 3 from J; bases not matched to a gene: 19. Germline lookup yields CDR1 SQVTM and CDR2 ANQGSEA. This CDR3 is 19 amino acids long. The CDR3 DNA reads as TGCAGCGCCGCCCTGGGGCTAGCGGGAGGGGTTTTTGGCAAAAACATTCAGTACTTC. Translated: CSAALGLAGGVFGKNIQYF.

Ten or more counts support this clonotype. The chain is built from TRBV6-2 or TRBV6-3 and TRBJ2-7; D tentatively reads TRBD1 or TRBD2 (6 bases each). CDR3 size: 18 residues. Germline CDR1 and CDR2: MNHEY and SVGEGT. V lost 2 bases to trimming and J lost 0 bases, with 20 bases between them. The DNA of the CDR3 is TGTGCCAGCAGTTACGACTTGGACGGGGGCCTTAGCTCCTACGAGCAGTACTTC. This gives the protein CASSYDLDGGLSSYEQYF.

The chain couples TRBV24-1 to TRBJ2-1; 11 nucleotides match TRBD2. Germline CDR1 and CDR2: KGHDR and SFDVKD. The V gene end was trimmed by 3 bases and the J gene end by 9 bases; junction bases not matched to a gene: 6. This CDR3 has 15 amino acids. The CDR3 DNA is TGTGCCACCAGTGATCCGGGACTAGCGGACCGTGAGCAGTTCTTC. Protein sequence: CATSDPGLADREQFF.

This clonotype has a count of ten or more. The rearrangement joins TRBV28 to TRBJ1-1; D remains unclear. The V end was cut by 0 bases, the J end by 3 bases, with 8 bases between. CDR3 length equals 14 residues. The V gene's germline CDR1 is MDHEN and CDR2 SYDVKM. CDR3 amino acids: CASSLWPLHTEAFF. The CDR3 DNA follows: TGTGCCAGCAGTTTATGGCCCCTTCACACTGAAGCTTTCTTT.

This clonotype was observed many times. This chain uses TRBV29-1 with TRBJ2-2; 9 bases are shared with TRBD2. The CDR3 loop spans 13 amino acids. V trimming: 7 bases; J trimming: 1 base; junction bases outside the gene matches: 1. Per the germline V gene, CDR1 is SQVTM and CDR2 is ANQGSEA. As DNA, the CDR3 is TGCAGCGCACTAGCGGGGAACACCGGGGAGCTGTTTTTT. Residues: CSALAGNTGELFF.

This clonotype was found many times. V and J are TRBV20-1 and TRBJ2-2; no clear D gene. The CDR3 runs 14 residues. Germline loops: CDR1 DFQATT, CDR2 SNEGSKA (reference sequence). V shed 5 bases and J shed 6 bases, with 16 bases lying between them. The CDR3 bases are TGCAGTGCTCGCCCGGTACGTCGGTCCGGGGAGCTGTTTTTT. Protein sequence: CSARPVRRSGELFF.

This clonotype has at least ten counts. The CDR3 DNA reads as TGTGCCAGCACCCACGGACTAGCGGGGGGGAGCCAGTACTTC. Its protein product is CASTHGLAGGSQYF. The chain recombines TRBV6-2 or TRBV6-3 with TRBJ2-5; 15 nucleotides align to TRBD2. Germline V gives CDR1 MNHEY, CDR2 SVGEGT. The CDR3 runs to 14 residues. V shed 7 bases and J 10 bases; nucleotides not matched to a gene: 7.

The rearrangement joins TRBV7-2 to TRBJ2-3; possibly TRBD1 for D (6 bases). Trimming left V 3 bases short and J 0 bases short, with 7 bases between. Germline-derived CDR1 and CDR2 are SGHTA and FQGNSA. The length of the CDR3 is 14 residues. CDR3 residues: CASSLDSSTDTQYF. The CDR3 DNA sequence: TGTGCCAGCAGCTTGGACAGTAGCACAGATACGCAGTATTTT.

In its sample, this clonotype was seen a few times. The rearrangement links TRBV7-2 to TRBJ1-5, with TRBD1 as a possible D gene (5 bases). Trimming shortened V by 6 bases and J by 5 bases, and 14 bases separated the two germline ends. Per the germline V gene, CDR1 is SGHTA and CDR2 is FQGNSA. The CDR3 loop spans 14 amino acids. The CDR3 DNA reads as TGTGCCAGCAGGCCATACTCGGGGGATCAGCCCCAGCATTTT. Its translation: CASRPYSGDQPQHF.

This clonotype was recorded many times. The genes are TRBV7-2 and TRBJ1-4; D uncertain. The CDR3 loop spans 13 amino acids. V lost 5 bases and J lost 7, with 11 bases in between. CDR1 is SGHTA and CDR2 is FQGNSA in the germline V gene. CDR3 coding DNA: TGTGCCAGCAGCCCCCAGCGTGGTGAAAAACTGTTTTTT. Its translation is CASSPQRGEKLFF.

The table lists this clonotype with many counts. The chain couples TRBV20-1 to TRBJ1-2, with TRBD1 matching 10 bases. CDR1 is DFQATT and CDR2 is SNEGSKA in the germline V gene (reference sequence). This CDR3 has 14 residues. V was clipped by 3 bases and J by 7 bases; unmatched bases: 8. CDR3 region: CSASPTGGYLGYTF. DNA of the CDR3: TGCAGTGCTAGTCCGACAGGGGGCTATCTTGGCTACACCTTC.

This clonotype was detected only a few times. The chain carries TRBV12-3 or TRBV12-4 and TRBJ1-1, with 10 bases identical to TRBD1. The CDR3 covers 15 residues. Trimming cost V 1 base and J 6 bases; bases outside gene matches: 5. CDR3 amino acids: CASSLGQGALAEAFF. CDR3 DNA: TGTGCCAGCAGTTTAGGACAGGGGGCGTTGGCTGAAGCTTTCTTT.

This clonotype has at least ten counts. The chain uses TRBV20-1 and TRBJ2-7, with D maybe TRBD2 (5 bases). In germline, CDR1 is DFQATT, CDR2 SNEGSKA (reference sequence). This CDR3 region has 13 residues. The CDR3 is CRARTGRLYEQYF. In DNA form, the CDR3 reads TGCAGAGCCCGGACGGGAAGACTCTACGAGCAGTACTTC.

This clonotype was counted many times. The V call is TRBV3-2, the J call TRBJ2-1; the table names TRBD1, a call not compared with the DNA. TRBV3-2 is annotated as a pseudogene. The CDR3 has 20 amino acids. The CDR3 nucleotides are TGTGCCAGCAGCCAAGAAGGGGGCCAGCGGGGGCCCAGCTCCTACAATGAGCAGTTCTTC. Translating it yields CASSQEGGQRGPSSYNEQFF.

This clonotype was recorded many times. The chain's CDR3 is CSVTEGHTEAFF. The CDR3 DNA reads as TGCAGCGTGACGGAGGGGCACACTGAAGCTTTCTTT. V gene TRBV29-1 combines with J gene TRBJ1-1; a weak D match, TRBD1 (5 bases). CDR1 and CDR2 (germline): SQVTM, ANQGSEA. V lost 6 bases and J lost 3, with 11 bases in between. This CDR3 is built from 12 residues.

This clonotype appeared many times. The chain joins TRBV20-1 to TRBJ1-1; 7 nucleotides line up with TRBD1. This CDR3 contains 13 residues. V lost 6 bases and J lost 1; bases outside the gene matches: 5. Germline V gene lookup returns CDR1 DFQATT and CDR2 SNEGSKA (reference sequence). CDR3 sequence (DNA): TGCAGTGCCAGACCAGGGGGGAACACTGAAGCTTTCTTT. Amino acids: CSARPGGNTEAFF.

The V gene is TRBV20-1, the J gene TRBJ2-3; TRBD2 aligns across 10 bases. CDR3 length: 14 amino acids. Germline V lookup: CDR1 DFQATT, CDR2 SNEGSKA (reference sequence). V gave up 6 bases and J gave up 2 bases; unmatched junction bases: 5. CDR3 loop: CSAPLAGATDTQYF. DNA of the CDR3: TGCAGTGCACCGCTAGCGGGAGCCACAGATACGCAGTATTTT.

This clonotype was seen at least ten times. The chain links TRBV10-3 to TRBJ1-5, with TRBD1 matching over 9 bases. This CDR3 spans 15 amino acids. Per the germline V gene, CDR1 is ENHRY and CDR2 is SYGVKD. Trimming took 6 bases from V and 5 from J; bases not matched to a gene: 8. The CDR3, as DNA: TGTGCCATCAGCAATCCGGGACAGGGCGATCAGCCCCAGCATTTT. The encoded protein is CAISNPGQGDQPQHF.

The gene calls are TRBV21-1 and TRBJ2-3; the table's D call of TRBD1 was not tested on the DNA. TRBV21-1 is deemed a pseudogene. CDR3 size: 16 residues. The CDR3 DNA is TGTGCCAGCGGATATGACAGACCCTTCTTCACAGATACGCAGTATTTT. This encodes CASGYDRPFFTDTQYF.

This chain's CDR3 is CASSKTGQSYEQYF. CDR3 DNA: TGTGCCAGCAGTAAAACCGGACAGTCCTACGAGCAGTACTTC. The V and J genes are TRBV2 and TRBJ2-7; possible D gene TRBD1, 6 bases. V gave up 5 bases and J gave up 1 base, with 12 bases separating them. Looked up from germline, CDR1 is SNHLY and CDR2 is FYNNEI. The CDR3 loop spans 14 amino acids.

This clonotype occurred many times. The J gene is TRBJ1-2, the V gene TRBV13, with D perhaps TRBD1 (5 bases). The CDR3 has 15 amino acids. V lost 2 bases and J lost 8, with 18 bases in between. The germline V gene encodes CDR1 PRHDT and CDR2 FYEKMQ (reference sequence). This CDR3 is CASSLSSGRGRGYTF. Written as DNA, the CDR3 is TGTGCCAGCAGCTTAAGTTCCGGGAGGGGACGAGGCTACACCTTC.